These 25 T cell receptor beta chains originate from one sample sequenced in a study of spatial heterogeneity in lung cancer. Time point: sample taken at primary tumor resection. No cell sorting; template was whole RNA from tumor, lung tissue or PBMC. From the 5' RACE reads, TCRdb called clonotypes with MiXCR, one entry per CDR3 protein. Counted here are 24,000 or so distinct CDR3 sequences, 3.3% occurring once; the ten biggest clones make up under 30%. The specimen was PBMCs, collected at surgery. The source of these receptors is a female donor with early-stage non-small cell lung cancer.

A single count supports this clonotype. This chain joins TRBV5-4 and TRBJ2-7; no firm D call. The CDR3 loop spans 14 amino acids. With 2 bases removed from V and 3 bases from J, the gap between germline ends came to 12 bases. The germline gives CDR1 SGHNT, CDR2 YYREEE (reference sequence). The CDR3 DNA sequence: TGTGCCAGCAGCTTATCGTGGAAAAGCTACGAGCAGTACTTC. Translating gives CASSLSWKSYEQYF.

This clonotype appeared many times. The chain recombines TRBV27 with TRBJ1-1; no clear D gene. Per germline, CDR1 MNHEY and CDR2 SMNVEV (reference sequence). The CDR3 consists of 13 residues. V lost 2 bases to trimming and J lost 4 bases, with 8 bases between them. The DNA for the CDR3 is TGTGCCAGCAGTTTACCCGGGAGCACTGAAGCTTTCTTT. Translation: CASSLPGSTEAFF.

This clonotype counts as medium-sized (0.01 to 0.1%). This chain uses TRBV4-1 with TRBJ1-5; 8 bases map to TRBD1. Looked up from germline, CDR1 is MGHRA and CDR2 is YSYEKL. The CDR3 is made up of 16 amino acids. Germline trimming cut 1 base from V and 11 bases from J; bases unmatched to any gene: 13. CDR3 DNA: TGCGCCAGCAGCCAAGTTGACAGGGGCCCCAGTCTGTCCCAGCATTTT. Translating it yields CASSQVDRGPSLSQHF.

This clonotype was recorded many times. The J gene is TRBJ2-7, the V gene TRBV7-8; D is perhaps TRBD2 (6 bases). The CDR3 runs to 14 residues. The germline CDR1 and CDR2 sequences are SGHVS and FQNEAQ. The V end was cut by 6 bases, the J end by 1 base, with 13 bases between. The CDR3: CASRTRGGSYEQYF. For the CDR3, the DNA is TGTGCCAGCAGAACCCGTGGAGGGTCCTACGAGCAGTACTTC.

The sample holds a few counts of this clonotype. V usage is TRBV20-1 and J usage is TRBJ2-3; TRBD2 matches 7 bases. Germline V gene sequence: CDR1 DFQATT, CDR2 SNEGSKA (reference sequence). The CDR3 has 15 residues. The trim removed 6 bases at V and 4 bases at J, leaving 13 bases unmatched. CDR3 region: CSAKGQRERSDTQYF. In nucleotides, the CDR3 is TGCAGTGCCAAGGGGCAGCGGGAAAGGTCAGATACGCAGTATTTT.

At least ten counts were recorded for this clonotype. V gene TRBV6-1 combines with J gene TRBJ2-5; D is perhaps TRBD2 (6 bases). The CDR3 totals 14 residues. Trimming removed 6 bases at V and 6 bases at J, with 17 bases between. Looked up from germline, CDR1 is MNHNS and CDR2 is SASEGT. In DNA form, the CDR3 reads TGTGCCAGCAGCGTCGCGGGGTTTCTCAAGACCCAGTACTTC. This sequence encodes CASSVAGFLKTQYF.

This clonotype occurred many times. The rearrangement uses TRBV5-1 and TRBJ2-3; 9 positions match TRBD1. After removal of 2 bases from V and 5 bases from J, the junction contained 12 bases not matched to a gene. Germline assignment: CDR1 SGHRS and CDR2 YFSETQ. The length of the CDR3 is 17 residues. The CDR3 sequence: CASSLGGIRDREDTQYF. DNA for the CDR3: TGCGCCAGCAGCTTAGGAGGGATCCGGGACAGGGAAGATACGCAGTATTTT.

This clonotype was counted once. This sequence joins TRBV19 and TRBJ2-5; D not certain. Germline CDR1 is LNHDA and CDR2 is SQIVND (reference sequence). This CDR3 is 14 amino acids long. Trimming left V 4 bases short and J 2 bases short, with 11 bases between. This CDR3 is CASSRVSRQETQYF. The CDR3 DNA reads TGTGCCAGTAGTAGGGTGAGCAGACAAGAGACCCAGTACTTC. The full variable domain, in which reference TRBV19 and TRBJ2-5 provide the parts outside the CDR3, is DGGITQSPKYLFRKEGQNVTLSCEQNLNHDAMYWYRQDPGQGLRLIYYSQIVNDFQKGDIAEGYSVSREKKESFPLTVTSAQKNPTAFYLCASSRVSRQETQYFGPGTRLLVL.

This clonotype has just a few counts. This rearrangement joins TRBV7-9 to TRBJ2-1, with 15 bases fitting TRBD2. From germline, CDR1 is SEHNR and CDR2 FQNEAQ (reference sequence). The V gene end was trimmed by 5 bases and the J gene end by 8 bases; junction bases not matched to a gene: 10. The CDR3 covers 17 residues. DNA of the CDR3: TGTGCCAGCAGCAACTCGCTGAGGACTAGCGGGAGGGATGAGCAGTTCTTC. This sequence encodes CASSNSLRTSGRDEQFF.

This clonotype showed up many times. As DNA, the CDR3 is TGTGCCAGCAGCCCGGGGGTGGACAATGAGCAGTTCTTC. It encodes CASSPGVDNEQFF. The rearrangement joins TRBV11-1 to TRBJ2-1; D perhaps matches TRBD2 (6 bases). The CDR3 spans 13 residues. CDR1 and CDR2 from the germline V gene are SGHAT and FQDESV (reference sequence). V lost 5 bases and J 5 bases, leaving 10 bases between the germline ends.

This clonotype was found many times. This chain connects TRBV16 to TRBJ2-5; 9 nucleotides line up with TRBD2. Germline CDR1 reads KGHSY; CDR2 reads FQNENV. Germline trimming cut 0 bases from V and 3 bases from J; bases unmatched to any gene: 2. This CDR3 spans 15 amino acids. CDR3 DNA: TGTGCCAGCAGCCAATCGGCTAGCGGGGAAGAGACCCAGTACTTC. Translated, it gives CASSQSASGEETQYF.

This clonotype showed up many times. This chain links TRBV7-3 with TRBJ2-1; D possibly uses TRBD1 or TRBD2 (6 bases each). In germline, CDR1 is SGHTA, CDR2 FQGTGA. Between the trimmed V and J ends, which lost 5 bases and 8 bases, there was a span of 16 bases. CDR3 length: 14 residues. This CDR3 is CASSLMGGRDEQFF. The CDR3 nucleotides are TGTGCCAGCAGCCTTATGGGGGGCAGGGATGAGCAGTTCTTC.

This clonotype was detected ten times or more. This chain connects TRBV7-8 to TRBJ2-5, with a possible D match to TRBD2 (5 bases). V was cut by 3 bases and J by 5 bases, with 16 bases left in between. Germline V gene sequence: CDR1 SGHVS, CDR2 FQNEAQ. This CDR3 comprises 15 residues. CDR3 bases: TGTGCCAGCAGCTTTAGTGAGGGCAAGAGGGAGACCCAGTACTTC. Translated: CASSFSEGKRETQYF. The variable domain in full, with the rest retrieved from reference TRBV7-8 and TRBJ2-5, is GAGVSQSPRYKVAKRGQDVALRCDPISGHVSLFWYQQALGQGPEFLTYFQNEAQLDKSGLPSDRFFAERPEGSVSTLKIQRTQQEDSAVYLCASSFSEGKRETQYFGPGTRLLVL.

Judged by abundance, this clonotype is medium-sized. The chain joins TRBV29-1 to TRBJ2-5; 13 bases agree with TRBD2. Trimming at V came to 4 bases and at J to 7 bases, leaving 3 bases not matched to a gene. From germline, CDR1 is SQVTM and CDR2 ANQGSEA. The length of the CDR3 is 13 residues. The CDR3 loop is CSVGLAGGATQYF. In DNA form, the CDR3 reads TGCAGCGTTGGACTAGCGGGAGGAGCGACCCAGTACTTC. Using reference TRBV29-1 and TRBJ2-5 for the parts outside the CDR3, the full variable domain is SAVISQKPSRDICQRGTSLTIQCQVDSQVTMMFWYRQQPGQSLTLIATANQGSEATYESGFVIDKFPISRPNLTFSTLTVSNMSPEDSSIYLCSVGLAGGATQYFGPGTRLLVL.

This clonotype was seen at least ten times. This chain uses TRBV19 with TRBJ2-1; a possible D gene is TRBD2 (6 bases). V lost 2 bases and J 8 bases, leaving 13 bases between the germline ends. In germline, CDR1 is LNHDA, CDR2 SQIVND (reference sequence). The CDR3 sequence is 14 residues long. The CDR3 DNA reads TGTGCCAGTAGTATAAGGTCCGGGAGCGATGAGCAGTTCTTC. Translation: CASSIRSGSDEQFF.

This clonotype came up many times. This chain joins TRBV7-2 and TRBJ2-4, with D possibly being TRBD2 (5 bases). Trimming stripped 3 bases from V and 0 bases from J, with 21 bases between. CDR1 is SGHTA, CDR2 FQGNSA, per germline. This CDR3 contains 19 residues. DNA of the CDR3: TGTGCCAGCAGCTTGGCCGGGATCCACGACCCGCTAGCCAAAAACATTCAGTACTTC. This translates into CASSLAGIHDPLAKNIQYF.

This clonotype was seen repeatedly, ten times or more. The rearrangement uses TRBV6-6 and TRBJ2-3; 9 bases map to TRBD2. The junction had 6 bases not matched to a gene; V was cut back by 6 bases and J by 2 bases. Germline V gives CDR1 MNHNY, CDR2 SVGAGI (reference sequence). This CDR3 region has 15 residues. For the CDR3, the DNA is TGTGCCAGCAGCATAGCGGGAGCCTTCACAGATACGCAGTATTTT. It is translated as CASSIAGAFTDTQYF.

This clonotype was recorded many times. The V call is TRBV9, the J call TRBJ2-3; D may be TRBD1 (6 bases). Germline V gives CDR1 SGDLS, CDR2 YYNGEE. The CDR3 is 16 amino acids. V lost 4 bases and J 6 bases, leaving 21 bases between the germline ends. The CDR3 is CASSPHRVVVGDTQYF. DNA of the CDR3: TGTGCCAGCAGCCCCCACAGGGTCGTGGTGGGCGATACGCAGTATTTT.

This clonotype was recorded many times. This sequence joins TRBV29-1 and TRBJ2-5; D ambiguous. The CDR3 loop spans 10 amino acids. The V gene lost 4 bases and the J gene lost 3 bases, with 3 bases spanning the gap. Germline V lookup: CDR1 SQVTM, CDR2 ANQGSEA. DNA for the CDR3: TGCAGCGTTGGTAAAGAGACCCAGTACTTC. The encoded protein is CSVGKETQYF.

This clonotype was seen many times. J is TRBJ1-1 and V is TRBV14; 9 bases are a match to TRBD1. In germline, CDR1 is SGHDN, CDR2 FVKESK. The V and J ends lost 0 bases and 3 bases, in that order; junction bases with no gene match: 8. This CDR3 has 17 residues. This chain's CDR3 is CASSQDPRTGEYTEAFF. The CDR3 coding sequence is TGTGCCAGCAGCCAAGATCCCAGGACAGGGGAGTACACTGAAGCTTTCTTT.

This clonotype was seen repeatedly, ten times or more. V gene TRBV10-3 combines with J gene TRBJ1-4; D is possibly TRBD1 (6 bases). CDR1 ENHRY and CDR2 SYGVKD come from the germline V gene. The V end was cut by 4 bases, the J end by 15 bases, with 15 bases between. The CDR3 has 12 residues. The CDR3 DNA sequence: TGTGCCATCAGTGGGGGGGCACCAGAAGTGTTTTTT. Protein: CAISGGAPEVFF.

This clonotype was counted many times. V and J are TRBV24-1 and TRBJ2-1; D is perhaps TRBD1 (6 bases). Trimming took off 4 bases at V and 4 bases at J, with 13 bases between the two ends. Per germline, CDR1 KGHDR and CDR2 SFDVKD. The CDR3 contains 15 residues. The CDR3 is CATSDRTAVYNEQFF. The CDR3 nucleotides are TGTGCCACCAGTGACCGGACAGCAGTGTACAATGAGCAGTTCTTC.

This clonotype was counted ten times or more. CDR3: CASRIIAGRAIYF. The CDR3 region has the DNA TGTGCCAGCAGAATTATAGCCGGTCGGGCCATATATTTT. This rearrangement joins TRBV12-3 or TRBV12-4 to TRBJ1-3, with D unclear. Trimming pared 6 bases from V and 11 bases from J, leaving 17 bases between. The CDR3 loop spans 13 amino acids.

This clonotype was detected ten times or more. V and J are TRBV5-1 and TRBJ2-7; 7 nucleotides align to TRBD1. The germline V gene has CDR1 SGHRS and CDR2 YFSETQ. The length of the CDR3 is 15 residues. V was pared by 5 bases and J by 0 bases, with 8 bases of the junction left unmatched. This CDR3 is CASSARDSVSYEQYF. The CDR3 nucleotides read TGCGCCAGCAGTGCCCGGGACAGTGTCTCCTACGAGCAGTACTTC.

This clonotype was counted many times. The chain is built from TRBV20-1 and TRBJ1-5; 7 bases agree with TRBD1. This CDR3 contains 13 residues. V trimming: 3 bases; J trimming: 6 bases; junction bases outside the gene matches: 5. The V gene's germline CDR1 is DFQATT and CDR2 SNEGSKA (reference sequence). As DNA, the CDR3 is TGCAGTGCTAGGACAGGGAGGTTTCAGCCCCAGCATTTT. Translated, it gives CSARTGRFQPQHF.